The next 21 T cell receptor beta chains were all read from a single sample in a study of identical twins. TCRdb redid the calling of the 5' RACE reads with MiXCR, one entry per CDR3 protein. The table shows around 1.7 million distinct CDR3 sequences, with about 32% occurring only once. Input material: cord blood. These receptors were taken from a newborn girl in good health.

This clonotype was picked up a small number of times. The chain is built from TRBV6-6 and TRBJ2-7; tentatively, D is TRBD2 (5 bases). CDR1 MNHNY and CDR2 SVGAGI come from the germline V gene (reference sequence). This CDR3 has 15 residues. Deletions cut 5 bases from V and 0 bases from J, with 14 bases between. CDR3 nucleotide sequence: TGTGCCAGCAGTCGAAGTCGGCTAGCCTCCTACGAGCAGTACTTC. Residues: CASSRSRLASYEQYF.

This sequence joins TRBV9 and TRBJ2-1, with D maybe TRBD2 (6 bases). Trimming stripped 3 bases from V and 10 bases from J, with 14 bases between. The CDR3 is 13 amino acids. Germline assignment: CDR1 SGDLS and CDR2 YYNGEE. The CDR3 DNA follows: TGTGCCAGCAGCGGACTAGATTCCTACGAGCAGTTCTTC. Protein product: CASSGLDSYEQFF.

Of note for this clonotype: This may be a read error, as it is one base from a much larger clone. This rearrangement joins TRBV29-1 to TRBJ1-4; D is uncertain. This CDR3 has 11 residues. Trimming stripped 8 bases from V and 5 bases from J, with 9 bases between. Looked up from germline, CDR1 is SQVTM and CDR2 is ANQGSEA. CDR3 protein: CSFGDNEKLFF. CDR3 nucleotides: TGCAGCTTTGGAGACAATGAAAAACTGTTTTTT.

This clonotype was recorded only once. The CDR3 nucleotides read TGCAGTGTCCGCATTTCTGAGAGGAGCACAGATACGCAGTATTTT. It codes for CSVRISERSTDTQYF. The rearrangement links TRBV20-1 to TRBJ2-3; the D is unclear. Germline V gene lookup returns CDR1 DFQATT and CDR2 SNEGSKA (reference sequence). The V end lost 7 bases, the J end lost 0 bases, and 17 bases lay between the germline ends. The CDR3 totals 15 residues.

This clonotype was recorded many times. The chain carries TRBV4-2 and TRBJ2-7; D not resolved. The CDR3 contains 15 residues. CDR1 and CDR2 from the germline V gene are LGHNA and YNFKEQ. Trimming pared 1 base from V and 4 bases from J, leaving 14 bases between. CDR3 DNA: TGTGCCAGCAGCCAAGGCGTTAGCTTGCGATACGAGCAGTACTTC. Translating it yields CASSQGVSLRYEQYF.

In its sample, this clonotype was seen many times. The CDR3 reads CSARTQGDGYTF. The CDR3 DNA is TGCAGTGCTAGAACTCAGGGGGATGGCTACACCTTC. V usage is TRBV20-1 and J usage is TRBJ1-2, with 7 bases that match TRBD1. CDR1 DFQATT and CDR2 SNEGSKA come from the germline V gene (reference sequence). The trim removed 2 bases at V and 6 bases at J, leaving 3 bases unmatched. CDR3 size: 12 residues.

The chain couples TRBV5-1 to TRBJ2-7, with 9 bases aligning to TRBD2. CDR3 size: 16 residues. Per the germline V gene, CDR1 is SGHRS and CDR2 is YFSETQ. V was pared by 4 bases and J by 7 bases, with 15 bases of the junction left unmatched. The CDR3 loop reads CASSPPLAGTYNEQYF. The CDR3 nucleotides read TGCGCCAGCAGCCCTCCCCTAGCGGGAACCTACAATGAGCAGTACTTC. Full variable domain (remainder filled in from reference TRBV5-1 and TRBJ2-7): KAGVTQTPRYLIKTRGQQVTLSCSPISGHRSVSWYQQTPGQGLQFLFEYFSETQRNKGNFPGRFSGRQFSNSRSEMNVSTLELGDSALYLCASSPPLAGTYNEQYFGPGTRLTVT.

With regard to this clonotype: This could be a read error, since a much larger clone is one nucleotide away. The chain links TRBV2 to TRBJ2-7; 8 nucleotides align to TRBD2. The germline CDR1 and CDR2 sequences are SNHLY and FYNNEI. The CDR3 has 14 residues. V gave up 3 bases and J gave up 0 bases; unmatched junction bases: 1. The DNA for the CDR3 is TGTGCCAGCAGTGACGGACTAGCCTCCTACGAGCAGTACTTC. As protein: CASSDGLASYEQYF.

This clonotype was seen ten or more times. V is TRBV7-2 and J is TRBJ2-5; the match to TRBD1 covers 7 bases. The CDR3 is 14 residues long. Germline CDR1 SGHTA, CDR2 FQGNSA. V shed 0 bases, J shed 5 bases, and the junction held 3 bases outside the gene matches. CDR3 amino acids: CASSLAGGAETQYF. In DNA form, the CDR3 reads TGTGCCAGCAGCTTAGCAGGGGGCGCGGAGACCCAGTACTTC.

This chain joins TRBV18 and TRBJ2-1; TRBD2 aligns across 15 bases. The germline V gene encodes CDR1 KGHSH and CDR2 LQKENI. CDR3 length equals 15 residues. The J segment lost 9 bases and the V segment lost 6 bases, leaving 6 bases of the junction unmatched. The CDR3: CASSPPGLAGGEQFF. The CDR3 DNA reads TGTGCCAGCTCCCCTCCGGGACTAGCGGGGGGTGAGCAGTTCTTC.

This clonotype was counted a single time. The chain carries TRBV12-3 or TRBV12-4 and TRBJ1-5; D is uncertain. The CDR3 covers 12 residues. V lost 7 bases and J 5 bases, leaving 9 bases between the germline ends. The CDR3 spells CASIFADQPQHF. DNA for the CDR3: TGTGCCAGCATTTTCGCAGATCAGCCCCAGCATTTT.

The rearrangement links TRBV2 to TRBJ2-3; 9 bases fit TRBD2. The germline gives CDR1 SNHLY, CDR2 FYNNEI. The CDR3 spans 16 residues. The V segment lost 6 bases and the J segment 0 bases; nucleotides outside the gene matches: 7. CDR3 protein: CASRRLAAHSTDTQYF. In nucleotides, the CDR3 is TGTGCCAGCAGGAGACTAGCGGCGCATAGCACAGATACGCAGTATTTT. The variable domain in full, completed from reference TRBV2 and TRBJ2-3, reads EPEVTQTPSHQVTQMGQEVILRCVPISNHLYFYWYRQILGQKVEFLVSFYNNEISEKSEIFDDQFSVERPDGSNFTLKIRSTKLEDSAMYFCASRRLAAHSTDTQYFGPGTRLTVL.

This chain joins TRBV12-3 or TRBV12-4 and TRBJ2-7; TRBD1 might be the D (7 bases). The CDR3 sequence is 15 residues long. The ends were cut back, 2 bases at V and 3 bases at J, with 14 bases in the middle. This CDR3 reads CASSLWAGGGYEQYF. The CDR3 coding sequence is TGTGCCAGCAGTTTATGGGCAGGGGGAGGCTACGAGCAGTACTTC.

This clonotype occurred once. J is TRBJ2-1 and V is TRBV12-3 or TRBV12-4, with 9 bases fitting TRBD1. This CDR3 contains 15 residues. V was pared by 6 bases and J by 2 bases, with 5 bases of the junction left unmatched. The CDR3 protein is CASRTGTGPYNEQFF. For the CDR3, the DNA is TGTGCCAGCAGAACAGGGACAGGGCCCTACAATGAGCAGTTCTTC.

The gene calls are TRBV7-9 and TRBJ1-1; TRBD1 might be the D (5 bases). Per germline, CDR1 SEHNR and CDR2 FQNEAQ (reference sequence). The CDR3 spans 17 residues. V lost 6 bases to trimming and J lost 1 base, with 21 bases between them. Written as DNA, the CDR3 is TGTGCCAGCAGACCAAGAGGCTATTGGGGGGGGAACACTGAAGCTTTCTTT. It yields the protein CASRPRGYWGGNTEAFF.

This clonotype showed up many times. In nucleotides, the CDR3 is TGCGCCAGCAGCTTGGGCGAAGGCACAGATACGCAGTATTTT. It codes for CASSLGEGTDTQYF. V gene TRBV5-1 combines with J gene TRBJ2-3; D not certain. V lost 0 bases and J lost 1, with 6 bases in between. This CDR3 is built from 14 residues. Germline V gene data show CDR1 as SGHRS and CDR2 as YFSETQ.

The V gene is TRBV11-2, the J gene TRBJ2-1, with D perhaps TRBD2 (5 bases). The CDR3 length is 16 residues. From germline, CDR1 is SGHAT and CDR2 FQNNGV. Trimming took 5 bases from V and 2 from J, leaving 16 bases between them. In nucleotides, the CDR3 is TGTGCCAGCAGCAATTCCAGGAGGCTGGCCTACAATGAGCAGTTCTTC. It encodes CASSNSRRLAYNEQFF.

The V and J genes are TRBV10-1 and TRBJ2-3, with a weak D call TRBD1 (6 bases). Trimming took off 7 bases at V and 4 bases at J, with 15 bases between the two ends. The CDR3 is 14 amino acids. Germline V gene data show CDR1 as WNHNN and CDR2 as SYGVQD (reference sequence). CDR3 nucleotide sequence: TGCGCCAGCACCGAACAGGGTTACCCAGATACGCAGTATTTT. It encodes CASTEQGYPDTQYF.

The chain links TRBV24-1 to TRBJ2-3, with 13 nucleotides matching TRBD2. Germline CDR1 KGHDR, CDR2 SFDVKD. The J segment lost 1 base and the V segment lost 4 bases, leaving 7 bases of the junction unmatched. This CDR3 has 18 amino acids. DNA of the CDR3: TGTGCCACCAGTGAGGGAAGACTAGCGGGGGGCCGCACAGATACGCAGTATTTT. It specifies CATSEGRLAGGRTDTQYF.

The CDR3 reads CASSLMFGQGTYGYTF. CDR3 in DNA: TGTGCCAGCAGTTTAATGTTCGGACAGGGGACTTATGGCTACACCTTC. The V and J genes are TRBV28 and TRBJ1-2, with 9 bases fitting TRBD1. The CDR3 extends over 16 amino acids. V was pared by 2 bases and J by 5 bases, with 9 bases of the junction left unmatched. The germline V gene encodes CDR1 MDHEN and CDR2 SYDVKM.

This clonotype was picked up a small number of times. V gene TRBV6-1 combines with J gene TRBJ1-6; D remains unclear. Trimming pared 4 bases from V and 5 bases from J, leaving 15 bases between. Germline CDR1 reads MNHNS; CDR2 reads SASEGT. This CDR3 spans 16 amino acids. The CDR3 is CASSVYRWQDNSPLHF. CDR3 nucleotides: TGTGCCAGCAGTGTGTATAGGTGGCAGGATAATTCACCCCTCCACTTT.